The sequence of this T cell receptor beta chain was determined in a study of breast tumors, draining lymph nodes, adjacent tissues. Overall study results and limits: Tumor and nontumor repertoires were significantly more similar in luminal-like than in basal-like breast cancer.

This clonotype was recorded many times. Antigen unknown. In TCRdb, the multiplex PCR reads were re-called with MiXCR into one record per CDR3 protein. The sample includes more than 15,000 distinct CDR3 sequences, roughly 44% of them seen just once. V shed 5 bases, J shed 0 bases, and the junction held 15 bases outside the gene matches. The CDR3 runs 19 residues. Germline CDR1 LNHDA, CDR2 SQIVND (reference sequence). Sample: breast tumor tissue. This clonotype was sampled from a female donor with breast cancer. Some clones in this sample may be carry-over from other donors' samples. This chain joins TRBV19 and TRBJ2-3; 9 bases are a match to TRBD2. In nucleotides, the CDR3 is TGTGCCAGTAGTGAGGCGGGAGGGCCGGGTTTTGCTAGCACAGATACGCAGTATTTT. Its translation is CASSEAGGPGFASTDTQYF.